The 30 T cell receptor beta chains given below trace back to one sample, sequenced in a study of read filtering for tumor transcriptome and immune sequencing (TCRdb year 2020). The instrument was an Illumina HiSeq 4000. TCR libraries were constructed from roughly 380 ng RNA using the Immunoverse kit, and molecular barcoded adaptors covering alpha/delta and beta/gamma chains were employed. TCRdb cleaned the public reads at Q25 with fastp, built clones with MiXCR and kept in-frame beta chains. All rows with the same CDR3 protein become a single entry with the most common DNA and genes. The sample table shows around 26,000 distinct CDR3 sequences, and under 15% are seen once. The ten biggest clones cover just under 45% of the sample. Sequenced material: a population of CD138-negative cells sorted from bone marrow. The cell subset or site label here, explained by the study, means: bone marrow mononuclear cells depleted of CD138+ plasma/myeloma cells by negative magnetic selection. The receptors shown here come from a donor aged 40 or over with multiple myeloma.

As regards this clonotype: Only one base separates this from a far larger clonotype, so it likely reflects a read error. The chain is built from TRBV28 and TRBJ2-1, with 11 positions matching TRBD2. Germline values: CDR1 MDHEN, CDR2 SYDVKM. The CDR3 has 15 residues. The ends lost 8 bases at V and 4 bases at J; junction bases unmatched: 7. CDR3 bases: TGTGCCAGCGGCCGACTAGCGGGACAGTACAATGAGCAGTTCTTC. This gives the protein CASGRLAGQYNEQFF.

In its sample, this clonotype was seen many times. J is TRBJ2-7 and V is TRBV15; 7 bases are shared with TRBD2. The germline V gene has CDR1 LNHNV and CDR2 YYDKDF (reference sequence). This CDR3 region has 15 residues. The V segment lost 0 bases and the J segment 4 bases; nucleotides outside the gene matches: 6. Here the CDR3 DNA reads TGTGCCACCAGCAGAGAGGTGGGAGGGCCTTACGAGCAGTACTTC. It specifies CATSREVGGPYEQYF.

This clonotype was detected many times. The chain is built from TRBV27 and TRBJ1-1; D gene uncertain. CDR3 length: 15 residues. CDR1 and CDR2 (germline): MNHEY, SMNVEV (reference sequence). V lost 6 bases and J 1 base, leaving 15 bases between the germline ends. The CDR3 DNA follows: TGTGCCAGCAGCCCCCATCAGAAACCGAACACTGAAGCTTTCTTT. This translates into CASSPHQKPNTEAFF.

There are many counts of this clonotype. J is TRBJ1-4 and V is TRBV5-1; 8 bases map to TRBD1. CDR1 SGHRS and CDR2 YFSETQ come from the germline V gene. Trimming took 0 bases from V and 7 from J; bases not matched to a gene: 5. The CDR3 sequence is 15 residues long. The CDR3 coding sequence is TGCGCCAGCAGCTTGGAAGGACAGGGAGTTGAAAAACTGTTTTTT. This translates into CASSLEGQGVEKLFF.

This clonotype was seen ten or more times. The genes are TRBV6-6 and TRBJ1-4, with 9 bases matching TRBD1. The CDR3 length is 16 residues. Germline V gene data show CDR1 as MNHNY and CDR2 as SVGAGI (reference sequence). Trimming cost V 4 bases and J 8 bases; bases outside gene matches: 11. CDR3 region: CASSSRTGQGREKLFF. DNA for the CDR3: TGTGCCAGCAGTTCCCGGACAGGACAGGGGCGGGAAAAACTGTTTTTT.

This clonotype occurred many times. The rearrangement links TRBV19 to TRBJ2-7; possible D gene TRBD2, 5 bases. The CDR3 contains 14 residues. The ends were cut back, 6 bases at V and 3 bases at J, with 15 bases in the middle. The germline V gene encodes CDR1 LNHDA and CDR2 SQIVND (reference sequence). CDR3 region: CASSPGGRIYEQYF. The DNA for the CDR3 is TGTGCCAGTAGCCCCGGAGGCAGGATCTACGAGCAGTACTTC. The full variable domain, rest sourced from reference TRBV19 and TRBJ2-7, is DGGITQSPKYLFRKEGQNVTLSCEQNLNHDAMYWYRQDPGQGLRLIYYSQIVNDFQKGDIAEGYSVSREKKESFPLTVTSAQKNPTAFYLCASSPGGRIYEQYFGPGTRLTVT.

The table lists this clonotype with many counts. The rearrangement links TRBV2 to TRBJ1-2, with D unclear. Germline CDR1 reads SNHLY; CDR2 reads FYNNEI. The CDR3 sequence is 16 residues long. V was pared by 4 bases and J by 6 bases, with 21 bases between. The CDR3 DNA reads as TGTGCCAGCAGTGGATCAGGAATCACTCCTATTGATGGCTACACCTTC. It yields the protein CASSGSGITPIDGYTF.

This clonotype came up many times. The chain couples TRBV18 to TRBJ2-2; TRBD1 is a possible D gene (5 bases). V was trimmed by 2 bases and J by 1 base, leaving 11 bases between them. Germline V gene lookup returns CDR1 KGHSH and CDR2 LQKENI. The CDR3 extends over 16 amino acids. The CDR3 sequence is CASSPELTVNTGELFF. In DNA form, the CDR3 reads TGTGCCAGCTCACCAGAGTTGACAGTGAACACCGGGGAGCTGTTTTTT.

On this clonotype itself: Since a much larger clone is just one base distant, this may be a read error. The rearrangement joins TRBV18 to TRBJ1-1; D unresolved. CDR3 size: 14 residues. Deletions cut 1 base from V and 4 bases from J, with 10 bases between. The germline V gene encodes CDR1 KGHSH and CDR2 LQKENI. CDR3 in amino acids: CASSPLIESTEAFF. The CDR3 bases are TGTGCCAGCTCACCACTCATAGAGAGCACTGAAGCTTTCTTT.

This clonotype was seen many times. The V gene is TRBV15, the J gene TRBJ2-1; the match to TRBD2 covers 10 bases. Germline V gives CDR1 LNHNV, CDR2 YYDKDF (reference sequence). CDR3 length: 14 amino acids. Losses at the gene ends were 5 bases for V and 8 bases for J; bases not matched to a gene: 6. The CDR3 protein is CATSVIAGGDEQFF. In nucleotides, the CDR3 is TGTGCCACCAGCGTGATAGCGGGAGGCGATGAGCAGTTCTTC.

In its sample, this clonotype was seen many times. The V and J genes are TRBV7-2 and TRBJ2-5; D uncertain. CDR3 size: 12 residues. Trimming shortened V by 1 base and J by 4 bases, and 4 bases separated the two germline ends. CDR1 is SGHTA, CDR2 FQGNSA, per germline. The CDR3 sequence is CASSLGRETQYF. DNA for the CDR3: TGTGCCAGCAGCTTAGGCAGAGAGACCCAGTACTTC.

This clonotype was detected only once. V usage is TRBV3-1 and J usage is TRBJ2-1; either TRBD1 or TRBD2 may supply D (5 bases each). The J call may be wrong; the DNA end is better matched by TRBJ2-7. This CDR3 contains 15 residues. Germline V gene sequence: CDR1 LGHDT, CDR2 YNNKEL (reference sequence). The CDR3 region is CASSPPGAYEGEQYF. CDR3 nucleotide sequence: TGTGCCAGCAGCCCTCCCGGGGCCTACGAGGGTGAGCAGTACTTC.

The chain uses TRBV7-9 and TRBJ2-1; 12 bases are shared with TRBD2. The V gene's germline CDR1 is SEHNR and CDR2 FQNEAQ (reference sequence). This CDR3 is 16 amino acids long. With 5 bases clipped from V and 2 bases from J, the junction kept 4 bases outside the gene matches. Here the CDR3 reads CASSPGLAGTYNEQFF. CDR3 sequence (DNA): TGTGCCAGCAGCCCCGGACTAGCGGGGACCTACAATGAGCAGTTCTTC. Combining the CDR3 with reference TRBV7-9 and TRBJ2-1 gives the whole variable domain DTGVSQNPRHKITKRGQNVTFRCDPISEHNRLYWYRQTLGQGPEFLTYFQNEAQLEKSRLLSDRFSAERPKGSFSTLEIQRTEQGDSAMYLCASSPGLAGTYNEQFFGPGTRLTVL.

With respect to this clonotype: A far larger clone is only one base removed, so a read error is likely. The V gene is TRBV11-1, the J gene TRBJ2-6, with D unresolved. The V and J ends lost 0 bases and 1 base respectively, with 10 bases between them. This CDR3 has 17 amino acids. Germline assignment: CDR1 SGHAT and CDR2 FQDESV (reference sequence). The CDR3 coding sequence is TGTGCCAGCAGCTTAGCCGTGCGCCATTCTGGGGCCAACGTCCTGACTTTC. It encodes CASSLAVRHSGANVLTF.

There are a few counts of this clonotype. With only one base between it and a far larger clone, this is likely a read error. V is TRBV5-1 and J is TRBJ1-4, with D possibly matching TRBD1 (5 bases). The J call may be incorrect, as the DNA end agrees better with TRBJ2-3. Germline-derived CDR1 and CDR2 are SGHRS and YFSETQ. CDR3 length equals 16 residues. The CDR3 bases are TGCGCCAGCAGCTTGGAACAGGCCGCCAGAGCAGGTACGCAGTATTTT. Translating it yields CASSLEQAARAGTQYF.

This clonotype was seen at least ten times. This rearrangement joins TRBV3-1 to TRBJ1-5; D possibly corresponds to TRBD1 (5 bases). Germline V gives CDR1 LGHDT, CDR2 YNNKEL (reference sequence). V gave up 1 base and J gave up 0 bases, with 13 bases separating them. This CDR3 contains 17 residues. The CDR3 nucleotides read TGTGCCAGCAGCCAAGGAATACAGGAGATTAGCAATCAGCCCCAGCATTTT. Translation gives CASSQGIQEISNQPQHF.

This clonotype was found many times. Here the CDR3 DNA reads TGTGCCAGCAGCCCCATGAGCGGGGGAACCGGGGAGCTGTTTTTT. Residues: CASSPMSGGTGELFF. The V and J genes are TRBV6-4 and TRBJ2-2, with TRBD2 matching over 8 bases. With 6 bases clipped from V and 5 bases from J, the junction kept 8 bases outside the gene matches. CDR1 and CDR2 from the germline V gene are MRHNA and SNTAGT. The CDR3 loop spans 15 amino acids.

About this clonotype itself: A much larger clone differs from this one at a single base, so this may be a read error. This rearrangement joins TRBV20-1 to TRBJ2-4; a possible D gene is TRBD2 (5 bases). This CDR3 region has 15 residues. Per germline, CDR1 DFQATT and CDR2 SNEGSKA (reference sequence). Trimming shortened V by 0 bases and J by 3 bases, and 12 bases separated the two germline ends. CDR3: CSAREILEGKNIQYF. The CDR3 DNA reads TGCAGTGCTAGAGAAATCTTAGAGGGCAAAAACATTCAGTACTTC.

The sample holds many counts of this clonotype. The V and J genes are TRBV9 and TRBJ1-1, with D uncertain. V lost 0 bases, J lost 1 base, and 10 bases lay in between. This CDR3 region has 15 residues. CDR1 is SGDLS and CDR2 is YYNGEE in the germline V gene. The CDR3 is CASSVASEPNTEAFF. The CDR3 coding sequence is TGTGCCAGCAGCGTAGCTTCAGAGCCGAACACTGAAGCTTTCTTT.

This clonotype was observed a few times. V is TRBV5-6 and J is TRBJ2-2; 8 nucleotides match TRBD1. The CDR3 consists of 17 residues. Per the germline V gene, CDR1 is SGHDT and CDR2 is YYEEEE. The junction had 12 bases not matched to a gene; V was cut back by 4 bases and J by 4 bases. CDR3 in DNA: TGTGCCAGCAGCGCAATAACCGGACAGGGCAGCACCGGGGAGCTGTTTTTT. This sequence encodes CASSAITGQGSTGELFF.

Ten or more counts support this clonotype. The chain recombines TRBV29-1 with TRBJ2-1; TRBD2 matches at 16 bases. Germline CDR1 and CDR2: SQVTM and ANQGSEA. The CDR3 sequence is 17 residues long. After removal of 5 bases from V and 13 bases from J, the junction contained 17 bases not matched to a gene. The CDR3 nucleotides read TGCAGCGTTCCGGAGTTCCCCGGGACTAGCGGGAGGGCCCGCCAGTTCTTC. This sequence encodes CSVPEFPGTSGRARQFF.

Ten or more counts support this clonotype. The V gene is TRBV2, the J gene TRBJ2-1; TRBD2 aligns across 12 bases. V dropped 11 bases and J dropped 4; count of bases not matched to a gene: 3. Germline lookup yields CDR1 SNHLY and CDR2 FYNNEI. The CDR3 spans 13 residues. CDR3 nucleotide sequence: TGTGCCGCCGGGACTAGCGGGTACAATGAGCAGTTCTTC. The encoded protein is CAAGTSGYNEQFF.

The chain combines TRBV10-1 with TRBJ2-3; D call uncertain. This CDR3 region has 12 residues. The germline V gene encodes CDR1 WNHNN and CDR2 SYGVQD (reference sequence). The V gene lost 6 bases and the J gene lost 5 bases, with 9 bases spanning the gap. CDR3 nucleotide sequence: TGCGCCAGCAGCCCTCAAGGAGATACGCAGTATTTT. It translates to CASSPQGDTQYF.

Note on this clonotype: A read error is possible here, since a much larger clone lies one base away. V is TRBV7-8 and J is TRBJ2-3; 7 positions match TRBD1. The V and J ends lost 3 bases and 0 bases, in that order; junction bases with no gene match: 0. This CDR3 spans 14 amino acids. Per the germline V gene, CDR1 is SGHVS and CDR2 is FQNEAQ. In DNA, the CDR3 is TGTGCCAGCAGCTTGGGACAGAGCACAGATACGCAGTATTTT. Protein product: CASSLGQSTDTQYF.

Comment on this clonotype: A read error may be the cause here, since a much bigger clone is one base away. J is TRBJ2-2 and V is TRBV4-1; D possibly matches TRBD1 or TRBD2 (5 bases each). The germline CDR1 and CDR2 sequences are MGHRA and YSYEKL. The CDR3 consists of 14 residues. In nucleotides, the CDR3 is TGTGCCAGCAGCTCCGGGGCCCACACCGGGGAGCTGTTTTTT. Encoded protein: CASSSGAHTGELFF.

The table lists this clonotype with many counts. J is TRBJ2-7 and V is TRBV20-1, with D unresolved. This CDR3 comprises 13 residues. The germline V and J ends were trimmed by 5 bases and 0 bases, with 11 bases remaining between them. Per germline, CDR1 DFQATT and CDR2 SNEGSKA (reference sequence). DNA of the CDR3: TGCAGTGCTGACAAGACTCCCTCCTACGAGCAGTACTTC. This sequence encodes CSADKTPSYEQYF.

This clonotype was counted ten times or more. The rearrangement links TRBV6-2 or TRBV6-3 to TRBJ1-5, with 7 bases identical to TRBD1. This CDR3 is built from 18 residues. Germline loops: CDR1 MNHEY, CDR2 SVGEGT. Losses at the gene ends were 4 bases for V and 1 base for J; bases not matched to a gene: 13. CDR3 region: CASSSDPTGRRSNQPQHF. The CDR3 DNA reads as TGTGCCAGCAGTTCCGATCCGACAGGGAGAAGGAGCAATCAGCCCCAGCATTTT.

This clonotype has ten or more counts. This rearrangement joins TRBV30 to TRBJ1-2; D is undetermined. Deletions cut 1 base from V and 2 bases from J, with 2 bases between. The CDR3 length is 11 residues. Per the germline V gene, CDR1 is GTSNPN and CDR2 is SVGIG (reference sequence). CDR3 sequence (DNA): TGTGCCTGGAGTGAGAACTATGGCTACACCTTC. The encoded protein is CAWSENYGYTF.

The table lists this clonotype with a few counts. Germline is not matched at one junction end, which may reflect a read error. V gene TRBV28 combines with J gene TRBJ2-1, with TRBD1 identical over 8 bases. The CDR3 covers 13 residues. The V gene's germline CDR1 is MDHEN and CDR2 SYDVKM. Here the CDR3 DNA reads TGTGCCAGCATCCCGGGACAGGCGGGTGAGAAGTTCTTC. Translated, it gives CASIPGQAGEKFF.

A word on this clonotype: Its ends do not fully match the called genes, so a read error is possible. The genes are TRBV5-1 and TRBJ2-1; 11 nucleotides align to TRBD2. The V gene's germline CDR1 is SGHRS and CDR2 YFSETQ. The CDR3 has 14 residues. The CDR3 DNA reads TGCGTCAGCAGCTGGAGACTAGCGGGATATGAGCAGTTCTTC. This gives the protein CVSSWRLAGYEQFF.